This note documents a single T cell receptor beta chain sequence. The sample comes from a study of shared clonotypes between healthy human individuals. Measured with immunoSEQ multiplex PCR; TCRdb has only the in-frame clones, and not every one. The sample carries approximately 1,000,000 clones, around 82% recorded once. The split of CD4+ cells yielded CD45RA+ naive and CD45RA-negative memory subsets. Sequencing input: memory CD4+ T cells from PBMCs. Subset reported: CD45RA-negative fraction. The source of this sequence is a man younger than 30 in good health. Some clones in this sample may be carry-over from other donors' samples.

CDR3 sequence reads: CASSSDNSNQPQHF. The CDR3 region has the DNA TGTGCCAGCAGCTCCGACAACAGCAATCAGCCCCAGCATTTT. The V call is TRBV5-4, the J call TRBJ1-5; no firm D call. CDR3 size: 14 residues. Germline lookup yields CDR1 SGHNT and CDR2 YYREEE (reference sequence). V was trimmed by 3 bases and J by 1 base, leaving 8 bases between them.